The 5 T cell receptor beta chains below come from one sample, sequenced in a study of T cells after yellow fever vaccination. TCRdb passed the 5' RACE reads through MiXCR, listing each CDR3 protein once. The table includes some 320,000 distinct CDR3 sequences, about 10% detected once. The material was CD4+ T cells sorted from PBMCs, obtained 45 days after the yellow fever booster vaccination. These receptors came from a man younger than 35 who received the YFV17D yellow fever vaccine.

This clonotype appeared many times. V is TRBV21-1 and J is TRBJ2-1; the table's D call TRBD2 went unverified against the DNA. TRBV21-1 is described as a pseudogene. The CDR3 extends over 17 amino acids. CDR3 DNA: TGTGCCAGCAGCACCCTCCCCCGGGGACTGCGAAACAATGAGCAGTTCTTC. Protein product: CASSTLPRGLRNNEQFF.

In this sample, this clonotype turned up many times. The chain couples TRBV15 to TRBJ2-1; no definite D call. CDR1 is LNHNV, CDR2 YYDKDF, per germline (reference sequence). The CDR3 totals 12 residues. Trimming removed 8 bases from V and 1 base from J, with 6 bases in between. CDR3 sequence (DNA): TGTGCCACCCGATCGTCCTACAATGAGCAGTTCTTC. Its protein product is CATRSSYNEQFF.

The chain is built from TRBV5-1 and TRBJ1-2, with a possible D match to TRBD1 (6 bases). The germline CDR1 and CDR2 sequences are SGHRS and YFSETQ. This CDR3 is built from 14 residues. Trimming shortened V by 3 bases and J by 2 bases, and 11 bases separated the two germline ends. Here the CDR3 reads CASSWTQGNYGYTF. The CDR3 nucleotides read TGCGCCAGCAGCTGGACACAGGGAAACTATGGCTACACCTTC. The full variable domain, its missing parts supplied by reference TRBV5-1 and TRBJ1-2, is KAGVTQTPRYLIKTRGQQVTLSCSPISGHRSVSWYQQTPGQGLQFLFEYFSETQRNKGNFPGRFSGRQFSNSRSEMNVSTLELGDSALYLCASSWTQGNYGYTFGSGTRLTVV.

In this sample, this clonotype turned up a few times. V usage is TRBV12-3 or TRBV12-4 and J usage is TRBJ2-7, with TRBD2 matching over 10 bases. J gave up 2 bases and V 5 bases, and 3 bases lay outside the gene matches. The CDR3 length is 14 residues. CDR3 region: CASSQAGGPYEQYF. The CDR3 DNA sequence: TGTGCCAGCAGTCAAGCGGGGGGGCCCTACGAGCAGTACTTC.

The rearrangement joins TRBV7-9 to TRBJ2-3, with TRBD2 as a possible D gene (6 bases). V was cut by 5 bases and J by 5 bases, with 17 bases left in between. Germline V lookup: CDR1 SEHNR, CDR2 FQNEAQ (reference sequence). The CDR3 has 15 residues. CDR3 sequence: CASSPRRDREDTQYF. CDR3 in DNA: TGTGCCAGCAGCCCCAGGAGGGATCGTGAAGATACGCAGTATTTT.